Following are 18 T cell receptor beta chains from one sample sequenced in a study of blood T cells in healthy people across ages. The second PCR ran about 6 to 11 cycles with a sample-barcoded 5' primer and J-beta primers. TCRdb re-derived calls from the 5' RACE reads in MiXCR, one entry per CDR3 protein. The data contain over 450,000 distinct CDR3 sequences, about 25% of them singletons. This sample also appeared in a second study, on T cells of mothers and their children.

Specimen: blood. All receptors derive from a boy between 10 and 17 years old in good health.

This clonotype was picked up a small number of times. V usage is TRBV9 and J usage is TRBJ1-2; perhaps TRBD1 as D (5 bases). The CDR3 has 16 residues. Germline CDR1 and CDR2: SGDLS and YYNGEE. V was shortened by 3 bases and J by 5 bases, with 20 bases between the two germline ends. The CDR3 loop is CASSGGRVGSPYGYTF. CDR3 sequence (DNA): TGTGCCAGCAGCGGGGGCCGTGTGGGGAGTCCTTATGGCTACACCTTC. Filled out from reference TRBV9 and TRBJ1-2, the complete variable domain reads DSGVTQTPKHLITATGQRVTLRCSPRSGDLSVYWYQQSLDQGLQFLIQYYNGEERAKGNILERFSAQQFPDLHSELNLSSLELGDSALYFCASSGGRVGSPYGYTFGSGTRLTVV.

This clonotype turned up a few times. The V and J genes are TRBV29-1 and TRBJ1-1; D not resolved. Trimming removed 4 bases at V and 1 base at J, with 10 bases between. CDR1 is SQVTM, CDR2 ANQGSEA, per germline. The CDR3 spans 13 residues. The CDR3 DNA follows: TGCAGCGTTGGGAGGGATAAGAACACTGAAGCTTTCTTT. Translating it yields CSVGRDKNTEAFF.

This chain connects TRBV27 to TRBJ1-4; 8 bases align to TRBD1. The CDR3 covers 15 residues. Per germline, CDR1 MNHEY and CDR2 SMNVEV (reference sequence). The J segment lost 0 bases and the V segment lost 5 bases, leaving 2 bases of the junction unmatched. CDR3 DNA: TGTGCCAGCAGTAAGGACAGGGCAACTAATGAAAAACTGTTTTTT. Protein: CASSKDRATNEKLFF.

The CDR3 loop reads CASSQAMLSGTYGYTF. The CDR3, as DNA: TGTGCCAGCAGCCAAGCCATGTTGTCGGGGACCTATGGCTACACCTTC. The gene calls are TRBV4-2 and TRBJ1-2, with D possibly matching TRBD1 (5 bases). Trimming removed 1 base from V and 4 bases from J, with 16 bases in between. This CDR3 has 16 residues. Germline values: CDR1 LGHNA, CDR2 YNFKEQ.

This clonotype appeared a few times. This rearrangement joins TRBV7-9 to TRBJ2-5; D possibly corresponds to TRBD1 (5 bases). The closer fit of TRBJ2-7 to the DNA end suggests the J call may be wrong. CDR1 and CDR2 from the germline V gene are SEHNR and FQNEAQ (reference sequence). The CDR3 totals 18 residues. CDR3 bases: TGTGCCAGCAGCTTAGAGCCCTGGACCCTCGATGGGGCCGACGAGCAGTACTTC. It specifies CASSLEPWTLDGADEQYF.

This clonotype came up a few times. CDR3 in DNA: TGCAGTGCTAGAGATAAACTATCGCGGGATCTCTATACGCAGTATTTT. Residues: CSARDKLSRDLYTQYF. V gene TRBV20-1 combines with J gene TRBJ2-3, with D possibly matching TRBD2 (6 bases). Germline V CDR1 and CDR2: DFQATT, SNEGSKA (reference sequence). Trimming pared 0 bases from V and 7 bases from J, leaving 20 bases between. This CDR3 is built from 16 residues.

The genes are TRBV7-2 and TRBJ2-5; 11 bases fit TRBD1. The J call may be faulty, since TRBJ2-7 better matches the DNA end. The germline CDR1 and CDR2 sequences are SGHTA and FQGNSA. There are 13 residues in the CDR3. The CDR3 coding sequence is TGTGCCAGCATGTGGGACAGGGGGTACGAGCAGTACTTC. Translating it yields CASMWDRGYEQYF.

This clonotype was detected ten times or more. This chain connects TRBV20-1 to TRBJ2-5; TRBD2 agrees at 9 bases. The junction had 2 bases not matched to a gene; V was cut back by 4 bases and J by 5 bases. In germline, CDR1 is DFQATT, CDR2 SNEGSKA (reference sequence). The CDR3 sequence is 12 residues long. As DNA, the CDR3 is TGCAGTGCTATCGCGGGGGGGGAGACCCAGTACTTC. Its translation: CSAIAGGETQYF.

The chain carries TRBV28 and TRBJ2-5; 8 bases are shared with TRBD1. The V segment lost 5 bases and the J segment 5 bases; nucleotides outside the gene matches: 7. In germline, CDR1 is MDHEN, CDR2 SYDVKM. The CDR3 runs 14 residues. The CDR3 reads CASSMRQGRETQYF. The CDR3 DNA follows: TGTGCCAGCAGTATGAGACAGGGGAGGGAGACCCAGTACTTC.

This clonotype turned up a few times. The CDR3 region has the DNA TGCGCCAGCAGCCAAGAATTTGGGTACGAGCAGTACTTC. It translates to CASSQEFGYEQYF. The V gene is TRBV4-3, the J gene TRBJ2-7; D ambiguous. The germline CDR1 and CDR2 sequences are LGHNA and YSLEER. The CDR3 sequence is 13 residues long. Trimming shortened V by 0 bases and J by 4 bases, and 7 bases separated the two germline ends.

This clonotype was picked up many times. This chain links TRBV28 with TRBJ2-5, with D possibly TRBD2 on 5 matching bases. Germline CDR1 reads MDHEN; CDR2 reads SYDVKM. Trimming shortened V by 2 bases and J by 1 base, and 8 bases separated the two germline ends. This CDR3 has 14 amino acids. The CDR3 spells CASSLLLAQETQYF. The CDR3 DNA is TGTGCCAGCAGTTTACTCCTAGCCCAAGAGACCCAGTACTTC.

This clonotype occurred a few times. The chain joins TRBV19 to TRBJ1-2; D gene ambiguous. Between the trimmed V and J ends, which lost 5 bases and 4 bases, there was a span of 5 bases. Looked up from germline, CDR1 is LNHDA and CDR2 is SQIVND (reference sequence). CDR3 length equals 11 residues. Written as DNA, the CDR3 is TGTGCCAGTAGTCACATCTATGGCTACACCTTC. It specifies CASSHIYGYTF.

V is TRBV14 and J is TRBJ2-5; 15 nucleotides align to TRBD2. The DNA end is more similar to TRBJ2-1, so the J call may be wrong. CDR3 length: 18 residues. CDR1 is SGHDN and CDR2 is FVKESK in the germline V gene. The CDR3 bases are TGTGCCAGCAGCCCGTGGACTAGCGGGGGGGGTTATGGAAATGAGCAGTTCTTC. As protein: CASSPWTSGGGYGNEQFF.

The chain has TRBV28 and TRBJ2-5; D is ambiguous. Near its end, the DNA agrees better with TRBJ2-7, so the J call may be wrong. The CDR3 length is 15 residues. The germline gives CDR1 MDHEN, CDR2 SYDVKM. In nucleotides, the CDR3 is TGTGCCAGCTGTGTTAACAGCAATATGTTCTACGAGCAGTACTTC. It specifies CASCVNSNMFYEQYF.

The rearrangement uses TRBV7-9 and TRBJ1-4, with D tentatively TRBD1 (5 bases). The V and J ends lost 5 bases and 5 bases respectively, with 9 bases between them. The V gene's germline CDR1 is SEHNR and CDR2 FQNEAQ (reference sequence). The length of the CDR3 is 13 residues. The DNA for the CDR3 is TGTGCCAGCAGCCGGAACAGGAATGAAAAACTGTTTTTT. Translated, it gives CASSRNRNEKLFF.

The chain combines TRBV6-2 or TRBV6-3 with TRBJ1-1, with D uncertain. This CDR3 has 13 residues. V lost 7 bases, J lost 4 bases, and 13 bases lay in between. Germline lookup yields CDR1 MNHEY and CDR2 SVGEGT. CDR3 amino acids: CASTDAWVTEAFF. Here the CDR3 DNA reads TGTGCCAGCACCGACGCCTGGGTCACTGAAGCTTTCTTT.

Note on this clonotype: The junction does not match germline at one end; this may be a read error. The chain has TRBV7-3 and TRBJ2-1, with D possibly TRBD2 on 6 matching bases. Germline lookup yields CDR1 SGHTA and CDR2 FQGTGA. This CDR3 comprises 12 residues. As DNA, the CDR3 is TGTGCCAGCAGCTTAATTAACGGGAGTCCCGTCTTC. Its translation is CASSLINGSPVF. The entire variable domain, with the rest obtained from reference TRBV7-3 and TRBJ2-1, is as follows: GAGVSQTPSNKVTEKGKYVELRCDPISGHTALYWYRQSLGQGPEFLIYFQGTGAADDSGLPNDRFFAVRPEGSVSTLKIQRTERGDSAVYLCASSLINGSPVFGPGTRLTVL.

The CDR3 DNA reads TGTGCCAGCAGTTTACCCCCTCGATCTGGAAACACCATATATTTT. It yields the protein CASSLPPRSGNTIYF. The chain combines TRBV12-3 or TRBV12-4 with TRBJ1-3; D is unresolved. Trimming took off 2 bases at V and 1 base at J, with 9 bases between the two ends. CDR3 size: 15 residues.